Following are 15 T cell receptor beta chains from one sample sequenced in a study of T cell responses to AZD1222 COVID-19 vaccine. TCRdb's copy holds only in-frame clones and misses some; the assay was immunoSEQ multiplex PCR. Of tens of thousands of clones in the sample, roughly 91% are singletons; the top ten hold 20% to 30%. The specimen comprised peripheral blood, sampled on day 0 of AZD1222 vaccination. The receptors originated from an adult in good health.

The gene calls are TRBV30 and TRBJ1-1, with D unclear. V dropped 0 bases and J dropped 0 bases, with 5 bases sitting between them. Germline CDR1 is GTSNPN and CDR2 is SVGIG (reference sequence). The CDR3 runs to 13 residues. The CDR3 loop reads CAWSVMVNTEAFF. In DNA, the CDR3 is TGTGCCTGGAGTGTTATGGTGAACACTGAAGCTTTCTTT.

The CDR3 DNA reads as TGTGCCAGCTCACCGGGCTATCAGAACACTGAAGCTTTCTTT. Amino acid sequence: CASSPGYQNTEAFF. The rearrangement links TRBV18 to TRBJ1-1; the D is unclear. Trimming pared 3 bases from V and 1 base from J, leaving 9 bases between. The CDR3 is 14 amino acids. The germline V gene has CDR1 KGHSH and CDR2 LQKENI.

The J gene is TRBJ2-5, the V gene TRBV4-1; 9 bases are shared with TRBD1. Germline V gene sequence: CDR1 MGHRA, CDR2 YSYEKL. The length of the CDR3 is 18 residues. J lost 4 bases, V lost 6 bases, and 18 bases had no gene match. The CDR3 here is CASRPTGTGSVSGETQYF. DNA for the CDR3: TGCGCCAGCAGACCAACCGGGACAGGGTCTGTTAGTGGAGAGACCCAGTACTTC.

The genes are TRBV10-2 and TRBJ2-1; TRBD1 agrees at 8 bases. J gave up 2 bases and V 4 bases, and 1 base lay outside the gene matches. In germline, CDR1 is WSHSY, CDR2 SAAADI. The CDR3 totals 14 residues. CDR3 protein: CASSGTGPYNEQFF. The CDR3 region has the DNA TGCGCCAGCAGTGGGACAGGGCCCTACAATGAGCAGTTCTTC.

The genes are TRBV11-3 and TRBJ2-5; 11 bases map to TRBD2. V gave up 2 bases and J gave up 3 bases; unmatched junction bases: 8. There are 17 residues in the CDR3. Per germline, CDR1 SGHNT and CDR2 YENEEA. The CDR3 DNA follows: TGTGCCAGCAGCTTATCGGCCGGACTAGCGGGCGAAGAGACCCAGTACTTC. Translation gives CASSLSAGLAGEETQYF.

CDR3 bases: TGTGCCAGCTCACCAGGGAAAGGCTACACCTTC. This gives the protein CASSPGKGYTF. The chain has TRBV18 and TRBJ1-2; D gene unclear. The CDR3 runs to 11 residues. Germline CDR1 is KGHSH and CDR2 is LQKENI. Trimming pared 2 bases from V and 8 bases from J, leaving 6 bases between.

V is TRBV7-8 and J is TRBJ2-5, with 10 bases lining up with TRBD2. The CDR3 has 15 amino acids. CDR1 SGHVS and CDR2 FQNEAQ come from the germline V gene. V was pared by 3 bases and J by 3 bases, with 4 bases of the junction left unmatched. In DNA form, the CDR3 reads TGTGCCAGCAGCTTGGGACTAGCGATTAAAGAGACCCAGTACTTC. Protein: CASSLGLAIKETQYF.

V gene TRBV6-4 combines with J gene TRBJ2-3; D may match TRBD1 or TRBD2 (6 bases each). V gave up 0 bases and J gave up 7 bases, with 14 bases separating them. The germline V gene encodes CDR1 MRHNA and CDR2 SNTAGT. The length of the CDR3 is 15 residues. The CDR3 DNA follows: TGTGCCAGCAGTGACTCACCGGGGGCATCGAATACGCAGTATTTT. The encoded protein is CASSDSPGASNTQYF.

V usage is TRBV19 and J usage is TRBJ2-1, with unresolved D. The CDR3 covers 13 residues. The ends were cut back, 1 base at V and 13 bases at J, with 14 bases in the middle. The germline gives CDR1 LNHDA, CDR2 SQIVND (reference sequence). The CDR3 region has the DNA TGTGCCAGTAGTATAGTGCCCGACGCCAAACAGTTCTTC. This codes for CASSIVPDAKQFF.

The J gene is TRBJ1-1, the V gene TRBV6-5; D unclear. The CDR3 has 14 amino acids. Trimming shortened V by 6 bases and J by 4 bases, and 15 bases separated the two germline ends. Germline V gives CDR1 MNHEY, CDR2 SVGAGI. The CDR3 region is CASSPTGSRTEAFF. The CDR3 nucleotides read TGTGCCAGCAGCCCGACGGGGTCGCGCACTGAAGCTTTCTTT.

The chain recombines TRBV6-5 with TRBJ2-4, with TRBD1 matching 9 bases. V was pared by 4 bases and J by 6 bases, with 10 bases of the junction left unmatched. CDR1 and CDR2 from the germline V gene are MNHEY and SVGAGI. CDR3 size: 16 residues. The CDR3 nucleotides are TGTGCCAGCAGTTCTCTGACAGGGGGAAGAGGAAACATTCAGTACTTC. It yields the protein CASSSLTGGRGNIQYF.

V is TRBV2 and J is TRBJ2-3, with 7 bases matching TRBD1. The germline V gene encodes CDR1 SNHLY and CDR2 FYNNEI. The CDR3 totals 17 residues. J gave up 0 bases and V 6 bases, and 12 bases lay outside the gene matches. The CDR3 nucleotides are TGTGCCAGCAGGGACCCCGCTTTGGACAGGAGCACAGATACGCAGTATTTT. This codes for CASRDPALDRSTDTQYF.

This clone was seen only once. The rearrangement links TRBV5-1 to TRBJ2-6, with a weak D call TRBD2 (5 bases). The germline V gene encodes CDR1 SGHRS and CDR2 YFSETQ. V lost 0 bases to trimming and J lost 1 base, with 14 bases between them. The CDR3 contains 18 residues. CDR3 in DNA: TGCGCCAGCAGCTTGGCGGAAGTAGCGTCTTCTGGGGCCAACGTCCTGACTTTC. It specifies CASSLAEVASSGANVLTF.

The chain uses TRBV9 and TRBJ2-1, with 9 bases lining up with TRBD2. The CDR3 is made up of 15 amino acids. CDR1 is SGDLS and CDR2 is YYNGEE in the germline V gene. V lost 0 bases, J lost 6 bases, and 4 bases stayed unmatched. The DNA of the CDR3 is TGTGCCAGCAGCGTAGATTTAGCGGGGGTCAATGAGCAGTTCTTC. It is translated as CASSVDLAGVNEQFF.

V gene TRBV11-2 combines with J gene TRBJ1-1; no definite D call. The germline V and J ends were trimmed by 5 bases and 1 base, with 14 bases remaining between them. CDR3 length: 15 amino acids. CDR1 and CDR2 from the germline V gene are SGHAT and FQNNGV. The CDR3 is CASSLTGGPNTEAFF. The CDR3 DNA follows: TGTGCCAGCAGCCTCACGGGCGGACCGAACACTGAAGCTTTCTTT.